Only a few counts were recorded for the clone carrying this T cell receptor beta chain. Its specificity is not known. The data belong to a study of spatial heterogeneity in lung cancer. Study in general: Each time, sequencing found more beta-chain sequences than alpha-chain sequences. Study-wide findings and caveats: Ubiquitous, expanded tumor-derived TCRs were more frequently observed in blood at resection than at follow-up.

The CDR3 spans 16 residues. Per the germline V gene, CDR1 is WNHNN and CDR2 is SYGVQD (reference sequence). V was clipped by 4 bases and J by 3 bases, with 19 bases between them. Carried by each TCR cDNA molecule was a unique molecular identifier. In TCRdb, the 5' RACE reads were re-called with MiXCR into one record per CDR3 protein. The sample includes about 7,100 distinct CDR3 sequences, around 5.4% of them seen just once. The time point was: sample taken at primary tumor resection. Without sorting, whole RNA was sequenced from tumor, nontumor lung or frozen PBMC. A total of about 73 untreated early-stage non-small cell lung cancer patients served as donors.

The rearrangement joins TRBV10-1 to TRBJ2-7; D may be TRBD2 (6 bases). Sample: PBMCs, taken at surgery. The clonotype comes from a male donor with early-stage non-small cell lung cancer. Here the CDR3 reads CASSGREGPSDYEQYF. The CDR3 DNA is TGCGCCAGCAGTGGGCGAGAGGGTCCTAGCGACTACGAGCAGTACTTC.